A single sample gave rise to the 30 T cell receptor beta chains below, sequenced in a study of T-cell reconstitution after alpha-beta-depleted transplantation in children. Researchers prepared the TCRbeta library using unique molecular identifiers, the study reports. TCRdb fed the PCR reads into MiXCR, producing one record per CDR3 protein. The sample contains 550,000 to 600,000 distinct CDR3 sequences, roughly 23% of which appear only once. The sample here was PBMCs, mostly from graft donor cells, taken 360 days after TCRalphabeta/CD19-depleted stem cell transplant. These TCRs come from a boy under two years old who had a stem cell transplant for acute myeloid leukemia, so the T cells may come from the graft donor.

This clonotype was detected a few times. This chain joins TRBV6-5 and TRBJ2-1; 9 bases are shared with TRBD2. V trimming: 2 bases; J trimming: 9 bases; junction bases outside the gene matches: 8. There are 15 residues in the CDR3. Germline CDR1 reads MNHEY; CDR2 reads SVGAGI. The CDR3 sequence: CASSYMASGVGEQFF. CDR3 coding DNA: TGTGCCAGCAGTTACATGGCTAGCGGGGTTGGTGAGCAGTTCTTC.

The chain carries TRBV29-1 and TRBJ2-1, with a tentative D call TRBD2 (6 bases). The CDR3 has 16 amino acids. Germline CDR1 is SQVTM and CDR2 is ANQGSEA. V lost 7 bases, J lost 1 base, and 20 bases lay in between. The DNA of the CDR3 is TGCAGCGCAAACAGCAATAGCGGTGCATCCTACAATGAGCAGTTCTTC. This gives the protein CSANSNSGASYNEQFF.

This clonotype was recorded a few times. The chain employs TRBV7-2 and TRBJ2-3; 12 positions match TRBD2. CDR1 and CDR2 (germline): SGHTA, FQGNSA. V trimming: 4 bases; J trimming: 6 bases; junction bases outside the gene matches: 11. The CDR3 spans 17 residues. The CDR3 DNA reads TGTGCCAGCAGCTCCCGGGCTAGCGGGGGGGCCTTGGATACGCAGTATTTT. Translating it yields CASSSRASGGALDTQYF.

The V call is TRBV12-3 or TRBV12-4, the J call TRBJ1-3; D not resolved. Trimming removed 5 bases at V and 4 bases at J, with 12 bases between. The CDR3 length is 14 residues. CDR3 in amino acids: CASSPSGVGNTIYF. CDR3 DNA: TGTGCCAGCAGTCCGAGTGGGGTAGGAAACACCATATATTTT.

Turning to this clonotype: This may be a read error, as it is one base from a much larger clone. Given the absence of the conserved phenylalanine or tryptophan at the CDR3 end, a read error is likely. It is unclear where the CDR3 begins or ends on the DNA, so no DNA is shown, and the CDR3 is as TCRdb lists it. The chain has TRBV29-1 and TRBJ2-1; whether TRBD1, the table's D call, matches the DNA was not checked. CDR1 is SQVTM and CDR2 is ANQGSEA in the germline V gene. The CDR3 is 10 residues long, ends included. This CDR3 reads CSVERRGSHL.

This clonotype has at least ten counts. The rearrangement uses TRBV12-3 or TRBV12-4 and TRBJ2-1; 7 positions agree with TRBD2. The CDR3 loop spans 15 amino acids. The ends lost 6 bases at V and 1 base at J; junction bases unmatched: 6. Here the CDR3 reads CASRLRLASYNEQFF. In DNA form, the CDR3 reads TGTGCCAGCAGACTACGACTAGCATCCTACAATGAGCAGTTCTTC.

DNA of the CDR3: TGCAGTGTGCAGGGGCCAGGGGCCAACGTCCTGACTTTC. The encoded protein is CSVQGPGANVLTF. The chain couples TRBV20-1 to TRBJ2-6; possible D gene TRBD1, 6 bases. The length of the CDR3 is 13 residues. The germline V gene encodes CDR1 DFQATT and CDR2 SNEGSKA (reference sequence). The V and J ends lost 7 bases and 4 bases respectively, with 11 bases between them.

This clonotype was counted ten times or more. CDR3 sequence: CASSVRGMNTEAFF. The CDR3 DNA sequence: TGTGCCAGCAGCGTCCGTGGGATGAACACTGAAGCTTTCTTT. The chain is built from TRBV9 and TRBJ1-1; D unclear. Germline V gives CDR1 SGDLS, CDR2 YYNGEE. Trimming removed 2 bases at V and 0 bases at J, with 8 bases between. This CDR3 is built from 14 residues.

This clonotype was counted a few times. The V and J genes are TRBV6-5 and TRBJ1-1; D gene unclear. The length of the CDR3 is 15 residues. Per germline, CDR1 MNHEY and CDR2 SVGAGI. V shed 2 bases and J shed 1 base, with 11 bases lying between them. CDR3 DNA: TGTGCCAGCAGTTACACACCCCGGGCGAACACTGAAGCTTTCTTT. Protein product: CASSYTPRANTEAFF.

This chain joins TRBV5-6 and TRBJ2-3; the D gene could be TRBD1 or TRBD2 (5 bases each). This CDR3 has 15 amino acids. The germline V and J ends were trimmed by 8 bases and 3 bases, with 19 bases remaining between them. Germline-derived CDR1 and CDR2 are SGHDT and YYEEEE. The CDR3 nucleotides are TGTGCCAGAATCCTTGGGACGTCGGCTACAGATACGCAGTATTTT. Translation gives CARILGTSATDTQYF.

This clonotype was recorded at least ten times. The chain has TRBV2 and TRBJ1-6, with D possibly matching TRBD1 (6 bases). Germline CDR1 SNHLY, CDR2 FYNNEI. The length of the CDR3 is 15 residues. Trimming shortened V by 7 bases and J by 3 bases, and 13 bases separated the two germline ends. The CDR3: CASKRQDLYNSPLHF. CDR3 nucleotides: TGTGCCAGCAAACGACAGGACCTCTATAATTCACCCCTCCACTTT.

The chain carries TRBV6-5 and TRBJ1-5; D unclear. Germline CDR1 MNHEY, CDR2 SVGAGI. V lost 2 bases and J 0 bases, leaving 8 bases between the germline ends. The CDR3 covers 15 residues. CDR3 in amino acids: CASSYGPNSNQPQHF. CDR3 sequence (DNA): TGTGCCAGCAGTTACGGGCCGAATAGCAATCAGCCCCAGCATTTT.

The CDR3 nucleotides read TGCAGTGCTAGCTGGGTAGCGGTAGAGACCCAGTACTTC. It yields the protein CSASWVAVETQYF. The chain has TRBV20-1 and TRBJ2-5, with a possible D match to TRBD2 (6 bases). Per germline, CDR1 DFQATT and CDR2 SNEGSKA (reference sequence). Trimming cost V 3 bases and J 4 bases, with 12 bases left between them. The CDR3 consists of 13 residues.

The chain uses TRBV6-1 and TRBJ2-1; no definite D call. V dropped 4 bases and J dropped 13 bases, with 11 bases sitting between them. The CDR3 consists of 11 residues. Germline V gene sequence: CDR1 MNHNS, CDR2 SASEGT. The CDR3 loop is CASSGARPQFF. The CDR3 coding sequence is TGTGCCAGCAGTGGGGCTCGACCCCAGTTCTTC.

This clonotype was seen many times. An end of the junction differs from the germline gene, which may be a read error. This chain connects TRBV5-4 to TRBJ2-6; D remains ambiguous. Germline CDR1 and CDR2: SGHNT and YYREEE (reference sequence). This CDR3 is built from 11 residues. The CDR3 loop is CASSFQQVRTF. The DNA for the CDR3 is TGTGCCAGCAGCTTCCAGCAGGTCCGGACTTTC.

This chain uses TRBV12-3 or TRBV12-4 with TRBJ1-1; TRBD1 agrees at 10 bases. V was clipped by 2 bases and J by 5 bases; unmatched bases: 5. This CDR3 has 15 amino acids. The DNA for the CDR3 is TGTGCCAGCAGTTTACCCGACAGGGGGCAAACTGAAGCTTTCTTT. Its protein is CASSLPDRGQTEAFF.

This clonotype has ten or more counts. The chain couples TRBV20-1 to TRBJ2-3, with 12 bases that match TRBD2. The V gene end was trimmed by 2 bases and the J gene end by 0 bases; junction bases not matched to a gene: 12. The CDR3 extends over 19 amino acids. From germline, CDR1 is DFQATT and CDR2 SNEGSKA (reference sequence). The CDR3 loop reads CSARLLFRTSGISTDTQYF. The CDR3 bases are TGCAGTGCTAGACTGCTTTTTCGGACTAGCGGGATAAGCACAGATACGCAGTATTTT.

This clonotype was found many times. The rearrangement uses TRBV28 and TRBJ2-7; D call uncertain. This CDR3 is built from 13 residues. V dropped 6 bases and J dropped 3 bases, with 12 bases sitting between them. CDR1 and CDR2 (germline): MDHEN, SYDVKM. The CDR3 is CASSLDQSYEQYV. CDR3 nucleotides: TGTGCCAGCAGCCTCGACCAAAGCTACGAGCAGTACGTC.

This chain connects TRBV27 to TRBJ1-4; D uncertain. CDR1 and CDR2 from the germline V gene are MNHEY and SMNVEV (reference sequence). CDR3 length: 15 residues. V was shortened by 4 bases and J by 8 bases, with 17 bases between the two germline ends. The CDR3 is CASSSKSFGGEKLFF. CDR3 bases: TGTGCCAGCAGTTCAAAATCTTTTGGTGGAGAAAAACTGTTTTTT.

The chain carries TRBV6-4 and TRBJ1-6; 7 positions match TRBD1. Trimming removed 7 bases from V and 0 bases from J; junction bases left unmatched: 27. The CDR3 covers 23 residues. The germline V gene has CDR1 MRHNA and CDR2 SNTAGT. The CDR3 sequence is CASTHQTGIILWTLSSYNSPLHF. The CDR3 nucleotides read TGTGCCAGCACCCACCAGACAGGGATCATTCTGTGGACGCTCAGCTCCTATAATTCACCCCTCCACTTT.

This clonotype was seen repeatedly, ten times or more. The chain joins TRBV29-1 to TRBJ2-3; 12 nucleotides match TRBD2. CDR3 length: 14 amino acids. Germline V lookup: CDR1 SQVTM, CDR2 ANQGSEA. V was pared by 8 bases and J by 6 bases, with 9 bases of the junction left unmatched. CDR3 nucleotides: TGCAGCACCCTAGCGGGGGGGCCGGTTGATACGCAGTATTTT. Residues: CSTLAGGPVDTQYF.

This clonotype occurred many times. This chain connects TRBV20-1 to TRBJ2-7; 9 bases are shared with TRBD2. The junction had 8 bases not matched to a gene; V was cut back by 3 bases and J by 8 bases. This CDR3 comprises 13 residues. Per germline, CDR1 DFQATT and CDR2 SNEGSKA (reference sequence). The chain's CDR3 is CSARGLAGFQQYV. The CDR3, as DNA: TGCAGTGCTAGGGGGCTAGCGGGGTTTCAGCAGTACGTC.

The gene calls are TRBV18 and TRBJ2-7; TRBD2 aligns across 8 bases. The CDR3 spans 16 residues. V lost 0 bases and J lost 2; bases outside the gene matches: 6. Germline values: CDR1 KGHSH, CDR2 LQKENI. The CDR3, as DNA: TGTGCCAGCTCACCACCGTCGCGGGGGGCACCCTACGAGCAGTACTTC. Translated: CASSPPSRGAPYEQYF. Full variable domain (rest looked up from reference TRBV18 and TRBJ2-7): NAGVMQNPRHLVRRRGQEARLRCSPMKGHSHVYWYRQLPEEGLKFMVYLQKENIIDESGMPKERFSAEFPKEGPSILRIQQVVRGDSAAYFCASSPPSRGAPYEQYFGPGTRLTVT.

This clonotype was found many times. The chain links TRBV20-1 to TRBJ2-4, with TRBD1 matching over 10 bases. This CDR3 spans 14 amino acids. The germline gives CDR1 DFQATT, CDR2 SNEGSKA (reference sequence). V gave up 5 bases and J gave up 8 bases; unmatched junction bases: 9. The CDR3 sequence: CSAPVRDRGDIQYF. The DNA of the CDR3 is TGCAGTGCTCCCGTTCGGGACAGGGGTGACATTCAGTACTTC.

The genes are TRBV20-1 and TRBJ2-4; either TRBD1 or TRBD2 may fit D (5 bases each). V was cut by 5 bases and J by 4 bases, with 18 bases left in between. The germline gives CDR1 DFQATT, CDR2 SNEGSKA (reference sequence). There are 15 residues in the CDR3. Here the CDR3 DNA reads TGCAGTGCTCCCGGGGTCGAGGGGCCAAAAAACATTCAGTACTTC. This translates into CSAPGVEGPKNIQYF.

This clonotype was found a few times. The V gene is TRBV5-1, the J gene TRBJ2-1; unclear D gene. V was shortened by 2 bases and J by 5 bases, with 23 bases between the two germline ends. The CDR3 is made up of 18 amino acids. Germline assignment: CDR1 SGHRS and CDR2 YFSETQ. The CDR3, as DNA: TGCGCCAGCAGCTTCACCTCCCACAATATTGACAAGGACAATGAGCAGTTCTTC. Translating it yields CASSFTSHNIDKDNEQFF.

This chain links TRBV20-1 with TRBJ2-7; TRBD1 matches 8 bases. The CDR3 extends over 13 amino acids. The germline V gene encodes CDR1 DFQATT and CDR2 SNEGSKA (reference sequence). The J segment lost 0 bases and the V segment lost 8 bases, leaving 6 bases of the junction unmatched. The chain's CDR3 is CSMTGASSYEQYV. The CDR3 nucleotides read TGCAGTATGACAGGGGCGAGCTCCTACGAGCAGTACGTC.

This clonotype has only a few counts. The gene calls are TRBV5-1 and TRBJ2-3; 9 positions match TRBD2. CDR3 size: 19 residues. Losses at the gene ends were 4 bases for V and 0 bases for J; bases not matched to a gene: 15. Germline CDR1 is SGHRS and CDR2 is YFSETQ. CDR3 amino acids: CASSPTVTAGGSSTDTQYF. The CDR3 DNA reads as TGCGCCAGCAGCCCGACCGTGACGGCGGGGGGGTCGAGCACAGATACGCAGTATTTT. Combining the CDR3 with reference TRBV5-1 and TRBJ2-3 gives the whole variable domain KAGVTQTPRYLIKTRGQQVTLSCSPISGHRSVSWYQQTPGQGLQFLFEYFSETQRNKGNFPGRFSGRQFSNSRSEMNVSTLELGDSALYLCASSPTVTAGGSSTDTQYFGPGTRLTVL.

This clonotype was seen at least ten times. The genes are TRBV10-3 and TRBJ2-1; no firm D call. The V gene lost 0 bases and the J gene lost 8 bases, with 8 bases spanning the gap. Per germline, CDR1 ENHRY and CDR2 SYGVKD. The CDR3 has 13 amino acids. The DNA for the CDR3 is TGTGCCATCAGTGAGTCTGGTGGCTATGAGCAGTTCTTC. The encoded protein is CAISESGGYEQFF.

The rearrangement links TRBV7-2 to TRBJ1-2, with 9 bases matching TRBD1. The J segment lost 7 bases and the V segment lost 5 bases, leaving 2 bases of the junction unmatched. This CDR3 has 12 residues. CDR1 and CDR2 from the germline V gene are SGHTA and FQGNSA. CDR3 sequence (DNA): TGTGCCAGCAGCCCGGACAGGGGTGGCTACACCTTC. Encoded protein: CASSPDRGGYTF.